These 17 T cell receptor beta chains were sequenced from one sample in a study of blood T cell repertoires in COVID-19. Clones were sequenced by immunoSEQ multiplex PCR, and TCRdb holds only the in-frame ones, with some missing. This table has about 190,000 clones, more than 70% appearing once. The sequenced sample consisted of peripheral blood. Receptors were obtained from a woman in her twenties or thirties with acute or convalescent COVID-19.

The rearrangement links TRBV29-1 to TRBJ1-4, with unresolved D. V gave up 6 bases and J gave up 7 bases, with 15 bases separating them. The CDR3 is made up of 13 amino acids. Germline CDR1 and CDR2: SQVTM and ANQGSEA. CDR3 coding DNA: TGCAGCGTGAACCGAGGGTTGGGTGAAAAACTGTTTTTT. This sequence encodes CSVNRGLGEKLFF.

On this clone: Other DNA sequences in this specimen translate into the identical CDR3. This chain connects TRBV5-1 to TRBJ1-5; 10 bases line up with TRBD1. The J segment lost 1 base and the V segment lost 2 bases, leaving 3 bases of the junction unmatched. This CDR3 is built from 16 residues. CDR1 and CDR2 from the germline V gene are SGHRS and YFSETQ. The CDR3 is CASSLGTGDSNQPQHF. DNA of the CDR3: TGCGCCAGCAGCTTAGGGACAGGGGACAGCAATCAGCCCCAGCATTTT.

The chain employs TRBV28 and TRBJ2-2; D unresolved. Germline values: CDR1 MDHEN, CDR2 SYDVKM. This CDR3 has 15 amino acids. V was shortened by 3 bases and J by 5 bases, with 13 bases between the two germline ends. The CDR3 is CASSFMVGLTGELFF. The CDR3 nucleotides are TGTGCCAGCAGTTTTATGGTGGGCCTGACCGGGGAGCTGTTTTTT.

The rearrangement links TRBV11-3 to TRBJ2-1; D is perhaps TRBD2 (5 bases). The CDR3 spans 13 residues. Germline assignment: CDR1 SGHNT and CDR2 YENEEA. V was shortened by 1 base and J by 6 bases, with 7 bases between the two germline ends. The CDR3 DNA follows: TGTGCCAGCAGCTTAGGGACTCGCAATGAGCAGTTCTTC. Translation gives CASSLGTRNEQFF.

The V and J genes are TRBV29-1 and TRBJ2-1; D gene ambiguous. V was shortened by 4 bases and J by 0 bases, with 7 bases between the two germline ends. The CDR3 consists of 13 residues. The germline V gene encodes CDR1 SQVTM and CDR2 ANQGSEA. The CDR3 protein is CSVVPSSYNEQFF. The CDR3, as DNA: TGCAGCGTTGTGCCCAGCTCCTACAATGAGCAGTTCTTC.

The genes are TRBV10-3 and TRBJ1-1, with D possibly matching TRBD1 (6 bases). Trimming removed 7 bases at V and 0 bases at J, with 9 bases between. The length of the CDR3 is 13 residues. Germline V gives CDR1 ENHRY, CDR2 SYGVKD. CDR3 nucleotides: TGTGCCATCATGGGGGACATGAACACTGAAGCTTTCTTT. It specifies CAIMGDMNTEAFF.

This clone was found once. DNA for the CDR3: TGTGCCAGCGGACTAGCGGGCGCCGAGCAGTACTTC. Encoded protein: CASGLAGAEQYF. The chain employs TRBV3-1 (or the pseudogene TRBV3-2) and TRBJ2-7; 11 bases are a match to TRBD2. The V gene's germline CDR1 is LGHDT and CDR2 YNNKEL (reference sequence). V gave up 8 bases and J gave up 6 bases; unmatched junction bases: 3. The CDR3 is 12 amino acids.

This sequence joins TRBV18 and TRBJ1-5; weak D call: TRBD1 (6 bases). The germline CDR1 and CDR2 sequences are KGHSH and LQKENI. The V end was cut by 3 bases, the J end by 8 bases, with 20 bases between. The CDR3 consists of 16 residues. Here the CDR3 DNA reads TGTGCCAGCTCACCTTCCACAGGTGGGGGCGAGGAGCCCCAGCATTTT. It encodes CASSPSTGGGEEPQHF.

Points on this clone: The same CDR3 arises from other DNA sequences in this sample as well. V and J are TRBV10-3 and TRBJ1-4, with unresolved D. From germline, CDR1 is ENHRY and CDR2 SYGVKD. The CDR3 is 12 residues long. The V and J ends lost 0 bases and 8 bases respectively, with 4 bases between them. In DNA, the CDR3 is TGTGCCATCAGTGAGTCGCGAGAAAAACTGTTTTTT. Translating gives CAISESREKLFF.

V and J are TRBV11-2 and TRBJ2-2; 8 nucleotides line up with TRBD2. This CDR3 is 15 amino acids long. Germline CDR1 and CDR2: SGHAT and FQNNGV. The J segment lost 4 bases and the V segment lost 4 bases, leaving 5 bases of the junction unmatched. The CDR3: CASSSQRERTGELFF. In DNA form, the CDR3 reads TGTGCCAGCAGCTCCCAGCGGGAGCGCACCGGGGAGCTGTTTTTT.

V gene TRBV7-6 combines with J gene TRBJ2-3; 10 bases are shared with TRBD2. The length of the CDR3 is 15 residues. V shed 3 bases and J 7 bases; nucleotides not matched to a gene: 7. CDR1 is SGHVS, CDR2 FNYEAQ, per germline. The CDR3 region is CASSFRAGGPYTQYF. The CDR3 DNA sequence: TGTGCCAGCAGCTTTCGAGCGGGAGGGCCTTATACGCAGTATTTT.

The genes are TRBV19 and TRBJ2-5; no firm D call. The germline V gene encodes CDR1 LNHDA and CDR2 SQIVND (reference sequence). V was trimmed by 7 bases and J by 5 bases, leaving 8 bases between them. The CDR3 is 11 amino acids. CDR3 sequence: CASTNRETQYF. The DNA for the CDR3 is TGTGCCAGTACCAATCGGGAGACCCAGTACTTC.

The rearrangement uses TRBV21-1 and TRBJ2-4; no check of the table's D call, TRBD1, against the DNA was made. TRBV21-1 represents a pseudogene. The CDR3 is 15 amino acids. DNA for the CDR3: TGTGCCAGCAGCAAGCCCGGGGACAGGGATGGCATTCAGTACTTC. Protein product: CASSKPGDRDGIQYF.

The chain combines TRBV7-8 with TRBJ2-7, with D possibly TRBD2 on 5 matching bases. Per germline, CDR1 SGHVS and CDR2 FQNEAQ. The CDR3 length is 15 residues. V gave up 5 bases and J gave up 1 base, with 15 bases separating them. The CDR3 sequence is CASSRRTDTSYEQYF. CDR3 nucleotide sequence: TGTGCCAGCAGCCGTCGGACTGATACATCCTACGAGCAGTACTTC.

This chain connects TRBV11-3 to TRBJ2-1, with 8 positions matching TRBD2. This CDR3 has 14 amino acids. Germline V lookup: CDR1 SGHNT, CDR2 YENEEA. Trimming took 9 bases from V and 0 from J; bases not matched to a gene: 4. The CDR3 DNA reads as TGTGCCAGTGGGGCGGGAGGCTCCTACAATGAGCAGTTCTTC. Its translation: CASGAGGSYNEQFF.

CDR3 coding DNA: TGTGCCAGCAGTTCATTTTGGGGCGATGGCTACACCTTC. It specifies CASSSFWGDGYTF. The chain joins TRBV6-5 to TRBJ1-2; TRBD1 is a possible D gene (5 bases). V was trimmed by 4 bases and J by 6 bases, leaving 12 bases between them. This CDR3 has 13 amino acids. Germline CDR1 reads MNHEY; CDR2 reads SVGAGI.

This chain links TRBV19 with TRBJ2-1, with unresolved D. From germline, CDR1 is LNHDA and CDR2 SQIVND (reference sequence). The ends were cut back, 5 bases at V and 9 bases at J, with 11 bases in the middle. This CDR3 is 12 amino acids long. The DNA for the CDR3 is TGTGCCAGTAGTCTCGTGGCAGGTGAGCAGTTCTTC. Translation: CASSLVAGEQFF. The full variable domain, in which reference TRBV19 and TRBJ2-1 provide the parts outside the CDR3, is DGGITQSPKYLFRKEGQNVTLSCEQNLNHDAMYWYRQDPGQGLRLIYYSQIVNDFQKGDIAEGYSVSREKKESFPLTVTSAQKNPTAFYLCASSLVAGEQFFGPGTRLTVL.